This T cell receptor beta chain was obtained from a study of blood T cell repertoires in COVID-19. Study overall: Some COVID-19 samples were acute and others convalescent; all came from the United States, Italy and Spain. PBMCs, B-cell-depleted T cells, or T cells were the source of the cDNA or gDNA that made up the material.

The CDR3 is made up of 15 amino acids. Germline CDR1 reads LNHDA; CDR2 reads SQIVND (reference sequence). V lost 5 bases, J lost 0 bases, and 3 bases stayed unmatched. In the original workflow: Estimation of nucleated cell counts relied on the amplification of reference gene primers. TCRdb keeps only in-frame clones here, not all; method: immunoSEQ multiplex PCR. Clone size and V and J calls were adopted from that table, with D and trimming inferred from the DNA. The table has under 95,000 clones, roughly 84% seen once. The rearrangement links TRBV19 to TRBJ2-2; 7 nucleotides match TRBD2. The specimen sequenced was peripheral blood. This receptor was identified in a woman aged 80 or older with acute or convalescent COVID-19. The CDR3: CASSVGGTNTGELFF. DNA for the CDR3: TGTGCCAGTAGTGTCGGGGGGACGAACACCGGGGAGCTGTTTTTT.